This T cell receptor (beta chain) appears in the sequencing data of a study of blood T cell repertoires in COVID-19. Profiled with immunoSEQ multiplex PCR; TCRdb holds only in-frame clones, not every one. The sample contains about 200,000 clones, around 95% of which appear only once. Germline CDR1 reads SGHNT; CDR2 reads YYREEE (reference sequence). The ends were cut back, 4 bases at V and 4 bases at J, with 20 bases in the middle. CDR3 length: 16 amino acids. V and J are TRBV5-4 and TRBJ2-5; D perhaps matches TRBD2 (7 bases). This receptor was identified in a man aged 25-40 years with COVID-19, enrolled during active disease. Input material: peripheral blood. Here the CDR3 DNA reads TGTGCCAGCAGCCCTCCCGGCGCGGGGGCCCGAGAGACCCAGTACTTC. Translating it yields CASSPPGAGARETQYF.